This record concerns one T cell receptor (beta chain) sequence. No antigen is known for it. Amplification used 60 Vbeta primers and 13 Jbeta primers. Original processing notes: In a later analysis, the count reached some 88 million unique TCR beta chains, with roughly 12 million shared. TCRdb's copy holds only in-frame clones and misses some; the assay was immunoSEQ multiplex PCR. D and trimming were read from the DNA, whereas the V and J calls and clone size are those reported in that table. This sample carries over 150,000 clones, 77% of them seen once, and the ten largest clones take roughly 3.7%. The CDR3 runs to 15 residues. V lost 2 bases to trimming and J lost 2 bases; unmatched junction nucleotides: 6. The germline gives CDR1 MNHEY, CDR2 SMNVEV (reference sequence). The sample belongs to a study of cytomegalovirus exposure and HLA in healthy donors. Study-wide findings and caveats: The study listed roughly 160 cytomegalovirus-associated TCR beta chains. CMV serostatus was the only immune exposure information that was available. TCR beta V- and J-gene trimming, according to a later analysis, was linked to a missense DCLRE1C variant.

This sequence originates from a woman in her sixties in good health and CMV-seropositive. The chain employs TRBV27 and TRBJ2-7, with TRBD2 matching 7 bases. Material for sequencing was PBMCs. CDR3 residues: CASSLNPSGPYEQYF. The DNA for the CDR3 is TGTGCCAGCAGTTTAAACCCTAGCGGACCCTACGAGCAGTACTTC.